A selection of T cell receptor beta chains follows, all from one sample in a study of siplizumab effects on memory and regulatory T cells. The protocol was immunoSEQ multiplex PCR, while the TCRdb copy is restricted to in-frame clones and leaves out a portion. The sample carries about 120,000 clones, around 94% recorded once. Sequencing was done on a sample of non-Treg CD4+ T cells sorted from blood. The receptors were gathered from a human donor in good health. Both conserved end residues are part of each CDR3. The D gene is left open where the match is weak. Size is omitted from some rows. Given values are once, few, many or a class for expanded clones.

V	D	size	J	CDR3	DNA
TRBV19	NA	NA	TRBJ2-7	CASSIEESQYF	TGTGCCAGTAGTATTGAGGAATCGCAGTACTTC
TRBV30	NA	NA	TRBJ1-3	CAWTPDSSGNTIYF	TGTGCCTGGACCCCGGACAGCTCTGGAAACACCATATATTTT
TRBV7-2	NA	NA	TRBJ1-1	CASSLAYGPGTEAFF	TGTGCCAGCAGCTTAGCATACGGACCGGGCACTGAAGCTTTCTTT
TRBV11-3	NA	few	TRBJ2-1	CASSGAGAWNEQFF	TGTGCCAGCAGCGGGGCGGGGGCGTGGAATGAGCAGTTCTTC
TRBV4-1	NA	NA	TRBJ1-5	CASSQDSGQPQHF	TGCGCCAGCAGCCAAGATTCGGGGCAGCCCCAGCATTTT
TRBV9	NA	once	TRBJ2-5	CASSVGQYETQYF	TGTGCCAGCAGCGTAGGACAGTACGAGACCCAGTACTTC
TRBV6-6	NA	NA	TRBJ2-5	CASSYGSRKETQYF	TGTGCCAGCAGTTATGGGAGTCGGAAAGAGACCCAGTACTTC
TRBV9	NA	NA	TRBJ2-3	CASSVVDTDTQYF	TGTGCCAGCAGCGTCGTCGACACAGATACGCAGTATTTT
TRBV25-1	NA	NA	TRBJ2-5	CASSVAGSGLQETQYF	TGTGCCAGCAGTGTTGCGGGGAGCGGTCTCCAAGAGACCCAGTACTTC
TRBV7-9	NA	NA	TRBJ2-7	CASSLEPPGSEQYF	TGTGCCAGCAGCTTAGAACCCCCAGGATCCGAGCAGTACTTC
TRBV9	NA	NA	TRBJ2-1	CASSVGNNEQFF	TGTGCCAGCAGCGTAGGAAACAATGAGCAGTTCTTC
TRBV2	TRBD1	once	TRBJ2-2	CASMGTGKRGELFF	TGTGCCAGCATGGGGACAGGGAAGCGCGGGGAGCTGTTTTTT
TRBV6-5	NA	NA	TRBJ1-1	CASSYLAGWDTEAFF	TGTGCCAGCAGTTATCTGGCGGGGTGGGACACTGAAGCTTTCTTT
TRBV6-1	NA	once	TRBJ2-7	CASSEAGTPVHLEQYF	TGTGCCAGCAGTGAAGCAGGGACACCGGTCCATCTCGAGCAGTACTTC
TRBV19	TRBD2	NA	TRBJ2-2	CASSVGTSGGANTGELFF	TGTGCCAGTAGTGTCGGGACTAGCGGGGGAGCGAACACCGGGGAGCTGTTTTTT
TRBV20-1	NA	NA	TRBJ2-3	CSASLTDTQYF	TGCAGTGCTAGTCTCACAGATACGCAGTATTTT
TRBV6-6	TRBD1	NA	TRBJ1-5	CASSYSQGAQGQPQHF	TGTGCCAGCAGTTACTCTCAGGGGGCGCAAGGTCAGCCCCAGCATTTT
TRBV11-2	NA	NA	TRBJ1-2	CASRTLRAGVVYGYTF	TGTGCCAGCAGAACCCTCAGGGCAGGGGTTGTCTATGGCTACACCTTC
TRBV5-1	NA	NA	TRBJ1-3	CASSLELISGNTIYF	TGCGCCAGCAGCTTGGAGCTCATCTCTGGAAACACCATATATTTT
TRBV7-2	NA	NA	TRBJ2-5	CASSLDPFRAETQYF	TGTGCCAGCAGCTTAGATCCGTTTCGGGCAGAGACCCAGTACTTC
TRBV2	NA	NA	TRBJ2-5	CASSGGPKETQYF	TGTGCCAGCAGTGGAGGGCCCAAAGAGACCCAGTACTTC
TRBV11-2	NA	NA	TRBJ2-2	CASSLDRAGELFF	TGTGCCAGCAGCTTAGATCGGGCCGGGGAGCTGTTTTTT
TRBV11-3	NA	NA	TRBJ2-3	CASSLGWDTQYF	TGTGCCAGCAGCTTAGGGTGGGATACGCAGTATTTT
TRBV28	NA	NA	TRBJ2-7	CASSLNRGYEQYF	TGTGCCAGCAGTTTGAATAGGGGCTACGAGCAGTACTTC
TRBV27	NA	NA	TRBJ1-1	CASSASWTPHTEAFF	TGTGCCAGCAGTGCCTCTTGGACCCCTCACACTGAAGCTTTCTTT
TRBV4-2	NA	NA	TRBJ2-2	CASSQAAGLSNTGELFF	TGTGCCAGCAGCCAAGCCGCGGGACTCTCGAACACCGGGGAGCTGTTTTTT
TRBV5-1	NA	NA	TRBJ2-1	CASSLGLSSYNEQFF	TGCGCCAGCAGCTTGGGCCTGAGCTCCTACAATGAGCAGTTCTTC
TRBV11-3	NA	once	TRBJ2-3	CASSLGRGDTQYF	TGTGCCAGCAGCTTGGGCAGGGGAGATACGCAGTATTTT
TRBV5-4	TRBD2	NA	TRBJ2-5	CASSGGTSGAGTQYF	TGTGCCAGCAGCGGCGGGACTAGCGGTGCCGGGACGCAGTACTTC